Described below is a single TCR beta chain sequence and its context. There is no known antigen for this receptor. No much larger clonotype is one base removed from it; base qualities were not supplied. The sample's time point label is to be understood as: pre-transplant. Thawed unstimulated PBMCs were stained for CD3, CD4 and CD8 and FACS-sorted into CD3+CD4+ and CD3+CD8+ populations. Randomization to immunosuppression withdrawal applied to every one of the 8 studied subjects. The Qiagen DNeasy Blood and Tissue Kit was used for isolation of genomic DNA. Frozen genomic DNA underwent high-throughput TCRbeta CDR3 sequencing by immunoSEQ, including PCR amplification, mapping, bias correction and internal controls. As for the original processing: Only productive rearrangements were retained, and each unique TCRbeta sequence was defined by its CDR3 nucleotide sequence together with its V and J gene. A sequence counted as donor-reactive only if the sequence showed at least 5-fold expansion in CFSE-low cells compared with unstimulated pre-transplant cells and had a frequency of at least 0.01%. Minimum frequency thresholds were set for each subject on the basis of the unstimulated sample with the lowest template count, so that a detection power of at least 90% was ensured. Repertoire turnover was measured by Jensen-Shannon divergence between the top 1000 TCRbeta sequences post- and pre-transplant. Changes in detection of donor-reactive sequences were assessed with two-sided Fisher's exact tests. TCRdb stores this immuneACCESS table with in-frame sequences only. Part of the clones is absent; in the studies checked, under half of the shortfall reflects unresolved V genes, and no reason is known for the rest. That table gives V, J and clone size, and the DNA gave D and trimming. This sample holds about 100,000 clones; roughly 80% were observed only once. The biggest ten clones account for 0.8% to 1% of the sample.

These data come from a study of T cell clones after liver transplantation (dated by TCRdb to the late 2010s). Broadly, across the study: The samples were obtained from ITN030ST, a randomized trial that attempted immunosuppression withdrawal within 2 years after liver transplantation. Three of the eight recipients were HCV-positive; the others were transplanted for non-autoimmune, non-viral indications. Third party-reactive TCRbeta sequences were also identified from pre-transplant MLRs to serve as an antigen-independent comparator for donor-reactive sequences. The subjects received no induction therapy and were kept on standard immunosuppression until randomization at 12-24 months post-transplant. Of the 8 liver transplant recipients making up the studied cohort, 3 were classified as tolerant and 5 as non-tolerant. Tolerance meant complete immunosuppression withdrawal for at least one year without liver enzymes rising beyond twice the upper limit of normal. Donor-reactive T cell clones were identified by TCRbeta sequencing following a pre-transplant mixed lymphocyte reaction and were subsequently tracked in post-transplant blood. Blood samples were collected pre-transplant, then pre-randomization ahead of withdrawal, and finally post-randomization once withdrawal had either been completed or failed. Overall results and qualifications from the work: Low numbers of available donor cells limited the measurable donor-reactive repertoire in a couple of subjects. Once repertoire turnover was taken into account, donor-reactive detection showed a significant reduction for CD4 in 7 of 8 subjects and for CD8 in 8 of 8. A significant post-transplant decrease in circulating donor-reactive CD4 TCRbeta sequences was observed in 5 of 8 subjects, irrespective of tolerance or HCV status. Because no allograft tissue specimens were available, donor-reactive T cells may have migrated into the graft instead of being deleted. A greater decline was seen for donor-reactive sequences than for third party-reactive sequences, suggesting partial antigen-specific deletion unrelated to withdrawal success. The conclusions were preliminary, being limited by small, heterogeneous patient numbers and by non-standardized post-transplant time points.

The germline V gene (reference sequence) provides CDR1 LNHDA and CDR2 SQIVND. The V end gives up 5 bases and the J end 7 bases, leaving 7 bases in the junction not matched to a gene. The CDR3 measures 15 amino acids from cysteine to phenylalanine. Only CDR3 DNA remains: 45 bases, in frame from the first base. The V and J segments used are TRBV19 and TRBJ1-6; 8 nucleotides in the junction match TRBD1. Sequencing was performed on CD4+ T cells from blood, taken before liver transplant. The clonotype comes from a human donor who received a liver transplant. The DNA sequence reads TGTGCCAGTAGTGGACGGACAGGGCCGAATTCACCCCTCCACTTT. Its coded protein is CASSGRTGPNSPLHF.